This T cell receptor beta chain was profiled in a study of blood T cell repertoires in COVID-19. Study-level information: PBMCs, B-cell-depleted T cells, or T cells were the source of the cDNA or gDNA that made up the material.

Enrolled through a virtual design, the participants were between roughly 18 and 100 years of age and came from about two dozen US areas. Authors' data handling: Amplification from reference gene primers served as the basis for estimated nucleated cell counts. Repertoires were generated with immunoSEQ multiplex PCR, while TCRdb's copy carries only in-frame clones and drops some. The DNA was the basis for D and trimming; V, J and clone size are from that table. The sample shows 200,000 to 250,000 clones, about nine tenths of them seen only once. J lost 7 bases, V lost 3 bases, and 5 bases had no gene match. The CDR3 has 12 amino acids. The germline CDR1 and CDR2 sequences are DFQATT and SNEGSKA (reference sequence).

Sequencing was carried out using PBMCs or T cells enriched from blood (not recorded which). The chain carries TRBV20-1 and TRBJ1-1; TRBD1 matches at 7 bases. The receptor was derived from a woman in her 30s with acute COVID-19. This chain's CDR3 is CSASGQGVEAFF. The CDR3, as DNA: TGCAGTGCTAGTGGCCAGGGGGTTGAAGCTTTCTTT.